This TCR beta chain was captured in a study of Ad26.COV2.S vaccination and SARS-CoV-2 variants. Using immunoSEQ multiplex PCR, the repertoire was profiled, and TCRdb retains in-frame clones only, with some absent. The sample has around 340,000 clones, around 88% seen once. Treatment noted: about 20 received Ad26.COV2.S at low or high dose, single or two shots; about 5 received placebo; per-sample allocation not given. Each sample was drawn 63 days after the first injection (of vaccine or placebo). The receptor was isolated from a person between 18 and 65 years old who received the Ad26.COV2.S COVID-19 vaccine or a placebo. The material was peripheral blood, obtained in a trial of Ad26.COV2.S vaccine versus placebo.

The DNA for the CDR3 is TGTGCCAGCAGTCCCTCTAGCGGGAGGGCCAATCATGAGCAGTTCTTC. This sequence encodes CASSPSSGRANHEQFF. This sequence joins TRBV27 and TRBJ2-1; 12 bases map to TRBD2. This CDR3 is built from 16 residues. Unmatched junction bases numbered 10, after V lost 5 bases and J lost 8 bases. Germline lookup yields CDR1 MNHEY and CDR2 SMNVEV (reference sequence).